Each of the 23 T cell receptor beta chains below was sequenced from the same sample in a study of blood T cell repertoires in COVID-19 (dated by TCRdb to about 2020). The library was built by means of the immunoSEQ multiplex PCR assay. Drawn from immuneACCESS, this table holds only the in-frame rearrangements with V and J called that TCRdb kept. Clones are partly lost; checked studies trace under half to an unresolved V gene and leave the rest unexplained. The sample table holds roughly 46,000 clones, of which about 87% were seen once. Around 15% of the sample belongs to the ten largest clones. Source material: peripheral blood. These receptors all come from a human donor in a cohort sampled during active COVID-19.

V gene TRBV9 combines with J gene TRBJ2-2, with a tentative D call TRBD2 (5 bases). Germline lookup yields CDR1 SGDLS and CDR2 YYNGEE. This CDR3 contains 13 residues. Trimming stripped 3 bases from V and 6 bases from J, with 9 bases between. The DNA of the CDR3 is TGTGCCAGCAGCGGAGGGTTTTCCGGGGAGCTGTTTTTT. Translated, it gives CASSGGFSGELFF.

V gene TRBV18 combines with J gene TRBJ2-7; unclear D gene. The CDR3 consists of 13 residues. Germline V lookup: CDR1 KGHSH, CDR2 LQKENI. V lost 2 bases, J lost 3 bases, and 8 bases lay in between. The CDR3 DNA reads TGTGCCAGCTCACCAGTGCTAGACTACGAGCAGTACTTC. Encoded protein: CASSPVLDYEQYF. Drawing the rest from reference TRBV18 and TRBJ2-7, the complete variable domain is NAGVMQNPRHLVRRRGQEARLRCSPMKGHSHVYWYRQLPEEGLKFMVYLQKENIIDESGMPKERFSAEFPKEGPSILRIQQVVRGDSAAYFCASSPVLDYEQYFGPGTRLTVT.

In this sample, this clone turned up once. This sequence joins TRBV10-2 and TRBJ2-2; D uncertain. In germline, CDR1 is WSHSY, CDR2 SAAADI. Trimming stripped 2 bases from V and 4 bases from J, with 5 bases between. The CDR3 runs 13 residues. CDR3 DNA: TGCGCCAGCAGTGAGGGCCGCACCGGGGAGCTGTTTTTT. Amino acids: CASSEGRTGELFF.

The chain carries TRBV4-1 and TRBJ2-6; maybe TRBD1 (6 bases). V dropped 0 bases and J dropped 0 bases, with 9 bases sitting between them. Germline V gene data show CDR1 as MGHRA and CDR2 as YSYEKL. The CDR3 has 17 amino acids. The CDR3 spells CASSQDFRGSGANVLTF. The CDR3, as DNA: TGCGCCAGCAGCCAAGATTTCAGGGGCTCTGGGGCCAACGTCCTGACTTTC.

The chain combines TRBV11-2 with TRBJ2-7; 8 bases are shared with TRBD2. After removal of 5 bases from V and 7 bases from J, the junction contained 10 bases not matched to a gene. Germline V gene data show CDR1 as SGHAT and CDR2 as FQNNGV. There are 14 residues in the CDR3. CDR3 residues: CASSIGLANHEQYF. The DNA of the CDR3 is TGTGCCAGCAGCATAGGACTAGCAAATCATGAGCAGTACTTC. Variable domain in full (rest from reference TRBV11-2 and TRBJ2-7): EAGVAQSPRYKIIEKRQSVAFWCNPISGHATLYWYQQILGQGPKLLIQFQNNGVVDDSQLPKDRFSAERLKGVDSTLKIQPAKLEDSAVYLCASSIGLANHEQYFGPGTRLTVT.

The rearrangement uses TRBV18 and TRBJ1-3; no clear D gene. The CDR3 covers 16 residues. Germline V gene sequence: CDR1 KGHSH, CDR2 LQKENI. Trimming removed 1 base at V and 0 bases at J, with 10 bases between. DNA of the CDR3: TGTGCCAGCTCACCACGAGAAGGAGACTCTGGAAACACCATATATTTT. Residues: CASSPREGDSGNTIYF.

The CDR3 region has the DNA TGTGCCAGCAGCGTAGATGCGGGCGGATACACAGATACGCAGTATTTT. Amino acid sequence: CASSVDAGGYTDTQYF. The chain couples TRBV9 to TRBJ2-3, with D perhaps matching TRBD2 (5 bases). The V end lost 0 bases, the J end lost 2 bases, and 13 bases lay between the germline ends. Germline V gene lookup returns CDR1 SGDLS and CDR2 YYNGEE. The CDR3 contains 16 residues.

The rearrangement uses TRBV7-2 and TRBJ2-7, with 8 positions matching TRBD1. Germline V gene data show CDR1 as SGHTA and CDR2 as FQGNSA. Trimming cost V 5 bases and J 4 bases; bases outside gene matches: 13. CDR3 size: 16 residues. CDR3 in amino acids: CASSVEPGQGKYEQYF. In nucleotides, the CDR3 is TGTGCCAGCAGCGTAGAACCTGGACAGGGAAAGTACGAGCAGTACTTC.

This CDR3 is CAISEGAGDGEQYF. The CDR3 coding sequence is TGTGCCATCAGTGAGGGAGCGGGAGACGGCGAGCAGTACTTC. This chain connects TRBV10-3 to TRBJ2-7; 8 positions match TRBD2. The CDR3 has 14 amino acids. Germline V gene sequence: CDR1 ENHRY, CDR2 SYGVKD. Trimming removed 2 bases from V and 6 bases from J; junction bases left unmatched: 6.

The V and J genes are TRBV7-9 and TRBJ2-7; D gene unclear. Germline V gene data show CDR1 as SEHNR and CDR2 as FQNEAQ (reference sequence). The germline V and J ends were trimmed by 4 bases and 3 bases, with 7 bases remaining between them. This CDR3 spans 12 amino acids. The DNA for the CDR3 is TGTGCCAGCAGCTCGTCGGGCTACGAGCAGTACTTC. This translates into CASSSSGYEQYF. Combining the CDR3 with reference TRBV7-9 and TRBJ2-7 gives the whole variable domain DTGVSQNPRHKITKRGQNVTFRCDPISEHNRLYWYRQTLGQGPEFLTYFQNEAQLEKSRLLSDRFSAERPKGSFSTLEIQRTEQGDSAMYLCASSSSGYEQYFGPGTRLTVT.

This chain joins TRBV6-5 and TRBJ1-2, with 7 bases aligning to TRBD1. V lost 7 bases, J lost 6 bases, and 14 bases stayed unmatched. The CDR3 consists of 15 residues. In germline, CDR1 is MNHEY, CDR2 SVGAGI. The CDR3 region has the DNA TGTGCCAGCACCTTAGAAGGGGGCCTTTATAATGGCTACACCTTC. It yields the protein CASTLEGGLYNGYTF.

The rearrangement uses TRBV29-1 and TRBJ2-7, with 7 bases fitting TRBD1. There are 14 residues in the CDR3. Germline lookup yields CDR1 SQVTM and CDR2 ANQGSEA. Trimming cost V 2 bases and J 2 bases; bases outside gene matches: 6. The CDR3 coding sequence is TGCAGCGTTGAAAGTTTCGGACAGGCCTACGAGCAGTACTTC. Translating gives CSVESFGQAYEQYF.

The chain combines TRBV27 with TRBJ2-7; 9 bases are shared with TRBD1. From germline, CDR1 is MNHEY and CDR2 SMNVEV (reference sequence). V dropped 6 bases and J dropped 4; count of bases not matched to a gene: 7. CDR3 length equals 14 residues. CDR3: CASSYGTGSYEQYF. The CDR3 coding sequence is TGTGCCAGCAGCTACGGGACAGGGTCTTACGAGCAGTACTTC.

The chain combines TRBV6-5 with TRBJ2-5; D may be TRBD2 (6 bases). Trimming left V 7 bases short and J 7 bases short, with 22 bases between. Germline CDR1 MNHEY, CDR2 SVGAGI. CDR3 length: 15 residues. As DNA, the CDR3 is TGTGCCAGCACTTCCGGGGGAGACAGAAAAGGGACCCAGTACTTC. Amino acid sequence: CASTSGGDRKGTQYF.

This clone showed up just a few times. The gene calls are TRBV7-9 and TRBJ1-1; 7 bases agree with TRBD1. CDR1 and CDR2 from the germline V gene are SEHNR and FQNEAQ (reference sequence). J was trimmed by 7 bases and V by 3 bases; bases with no gene match: 5. The CDR3 consists of 13 residues. CDR3 bases: TGTGCCAGCAGCTTCGGAGGGGGCGGTGAAGCTTTCTTT. Translation gives CASSFGGGGEAFF.

J is TRBJ1-1 and V is TRBV19; 7 bases are shared with TRBD1. With V trimmed by 5 bases and J by 5 bases, 2 bases remained unmatched. Germline V lookup: CDR1 LNHDA, CDR2 SQIVND (reference sequence). There are 12 residues in the CDR3. The CDR3 DNA is TGTGCCAGTAGTCGGACAGGTACTGAAGCTTTCTTT. The encoded protein is CASSRTGTEAFF.

This clone was seen a single time. This chain links TRBV3-1 (or the pseudogene TRBV3-2) with TRBJ1-1; 7 bases align to TRBD1. The length of the CDR3 is 14 residues. The ends lost 3 bases at V and 4 bases at J; junction bases unmatched: 5. From germline, CDR1 is LGHDT and CDR2 YNNKEL (reference sequence). The CDR3 spells CASSQNQGVTEAFF. Here the CDR3 DNA reads TGTGCCAGCAGCCAGAATCAGGGGGTCACTGAAGCTTTCTTT.

In DNA, the CDR3 is TGTGCCAGCAGCCGGAGGGATGGCTACACCTTC. Protein sequence: CASSRRDGYTF. The chain recombines TRBV9 with TRBJ1-2; D uncertain. CDR1 is SGDLS and CDR2 is YYNGEE in the germline V gene. Trimming cost V 4 bases and J 6 bases, with 7 bases left between them. The CDR3 has 11 residues.

This clone appeared once. The chain is built from TRBV3-1 (or the pseudogene TRBV3-2) and TRBJ2-7; D possibly corresponds to TRBD1 (5 bases). Germline V gene lookup returns CDR1 LGHDT and CDR2 YNNKEL (reference sequence). Trimming removed 3 bases from V and 2 bases from J, with 11 bases in between. CDR3 size: 14 residues. CDR3 DNA sequence: TGTGCCAGCAGCCATTTGTCGACAGCCTACGAGCAGTACTTC. It specifies CASSHLSTAYEQYF.

This chain joins TRBV13 and TRBJ2-1; TRBD2 matches at 13 bases. The CDR3 consists of 15 residues. V gave up 3 bases and J gave up 8 bases; unmatched junction bases: 4. The germline gives CDR1 PRHDT, CDR2 FYEKMQ (reference sequence). The CDR3 bases are TGTGCCAGCAGCTTCCGGACTAGCGGGAGCTATGAGCAGTTCTTC. Translation gives CASSFRTSGSYEQFF.

This clone is a singleton in its sample. The chain links TRBV7-8 to TRBJ1-1; D gene unclear. The ends were cut back, 5 bases at V and 2 bases at J, with 12 bases in the middle. This CDR3 has 14 residues. Germline CDR1 SGHVS, CDR2 FQNEAQ. The CDR3 DNA reads as TGTGCCAGCAGCCAGGAGGCAGGCAACACTGAAGCTTTCTTT. Protein sequence: CASSQEAGNTEAFF.

This clone has just a few counts. The genes are TRBV3-1 (or the pseudogene TRBV3-2) and TRBJ2-7; D is uncertain. Germline CDR1 and CDR2: LGHDT and YNNKEL (reference sequence). CDR3 length: 15 residues. With 4 bases removed from V and 3 bases from J, the gap between germline ends came to 16 bases. CDR3 DNA sequence: TGTGCCAGCAGCCTTTCAACCTATATTCTCTACGAGCAGTACTTC. Translating it yields CASSLSTYILYEQYF.

The CDR3 bases are TGTGCCAGCAGCCCGGGACTAGCGGGAGGCTACGAGCAGTACTTC. Protein product: CASSPGLAGGYEQYF. V and J are TRBV5-6 and TRBJ2-7; TRBD2 matches 15 bases. The CDR3 loop spans 15 amino acids. Germline V gives CDR1 SGHDT, CDR2 YYEEEE. Unmatched junction bases numbered 2, after V lost 4 bases and J lost 3 bases.